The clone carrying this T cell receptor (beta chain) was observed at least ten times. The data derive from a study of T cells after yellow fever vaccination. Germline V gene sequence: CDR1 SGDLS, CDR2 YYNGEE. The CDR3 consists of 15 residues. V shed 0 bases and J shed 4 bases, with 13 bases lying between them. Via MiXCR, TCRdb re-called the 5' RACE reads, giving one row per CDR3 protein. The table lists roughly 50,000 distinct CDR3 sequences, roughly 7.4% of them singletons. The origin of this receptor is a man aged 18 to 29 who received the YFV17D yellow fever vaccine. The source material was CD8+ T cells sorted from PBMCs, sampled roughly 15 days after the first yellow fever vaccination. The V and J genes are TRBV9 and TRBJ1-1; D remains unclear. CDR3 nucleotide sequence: TGTGCCAGCAGCGTAGGTCGGGCTAGTACCACTGAAGCTTTCTTT. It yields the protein CASSVGRASTTEAFF.